This TCR beta chain was sequenced in a study of CD8+ T cells in alopecia areata. This clone showed up just a few times. Genes and germline come from the mouse. The CDR3 is cut off 4 residues early in the read; its end comes from the germline J gene. This CDR3 comprises 15 residues. Germline CDR1 NNHDY, CDR2 SYVADS. Extracted from the samples, RNA was reverse transcribed into cDNA to serve as the sequencing template. Repertoires were generated with immunoSEQ multiplex PCR, while TCRdb's copy carries only in-frame clones and drops some. The sample contains some 120,000 clones, none occurring once; around a fifth lies in the top ten.

This receptor was taken from a C3H/HeJ mouse with alopecia areata. Mouse MHC haplotype: H2-k. V gene TRBV13-3 combines with J gene TRBJ2-7, with 10 bases that match TRBD1. Sequenced material: lesional skin. This chain's CDR3 is CASSDLGQGRDEQYF. The part of the CDR3 DNA that was read is TGTGCCAGCAGTGATTTGGGACAGGGGAGGGAT.